This T cell receptor beta chain emerged from a study of blood T cells in healthy people across ages. There were at least 6 micrograms of total RNA extracted from every sample. This clonotype was counted a few times. As yet, its antigen is unknown. V lost 9 bases, J lost 7 bases, and 9 bases stayed unmatched. The CDR3 is 13 residues long. The germline CDR1 and CDR2 sequences are MNHEY and SMNVEV (reference sequence). Study-wide results and limits: In older individuals, TCR beta diversity per million T cells was lower, falling roughly linearly with age. Donor CMV status, an unknown factor, possibly confounded changes in expanded clonotypes.

A second PCR of 7 to 11 cycles used a sample-barcoded 5' primer and a J-beta primer mix. All cDNA molecules were each tagged by a template-switch adaptor with 12 random nucleotides. TCRdb recomputed calls from the 5' RACE reads with MiXCR, one row per CDR3 protein. The table records hundreds of thousands of distinct CDR3 sequences, about 56% of them present only once. The sequence came from a man aged 35 to 55 in good health. V usage is TRBV27 and J usage is TRBJ1-5; 7 bases agree with TRBD1. Sequenced material: blood. The CDR3 bases are TGTGCCAGTAGCGAAGAAGGGGGCCAGCCCCAGCATTTT. It is translated as CASSEEGGQPQHF.